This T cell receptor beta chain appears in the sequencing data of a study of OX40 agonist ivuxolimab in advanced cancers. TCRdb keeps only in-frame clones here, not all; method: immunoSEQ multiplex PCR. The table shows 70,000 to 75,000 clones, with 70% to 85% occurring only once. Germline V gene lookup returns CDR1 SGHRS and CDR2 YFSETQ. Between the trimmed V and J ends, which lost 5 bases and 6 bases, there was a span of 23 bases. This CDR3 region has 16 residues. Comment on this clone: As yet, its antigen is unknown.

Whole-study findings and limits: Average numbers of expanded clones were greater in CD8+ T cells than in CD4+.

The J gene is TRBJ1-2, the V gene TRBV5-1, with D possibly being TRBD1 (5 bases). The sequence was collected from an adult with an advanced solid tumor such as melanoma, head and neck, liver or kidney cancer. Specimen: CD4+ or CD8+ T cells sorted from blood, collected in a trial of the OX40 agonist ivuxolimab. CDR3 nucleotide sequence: TGCGCCAGCAGGGTAACCGACAGTGGGTCTGTGGATGGCTACACCTTC. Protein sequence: CASRVTDSGSVDGYTF.